These 28 T cell receptor beta chains were sequenced from one sample in a study of cytomegalovirus exposure and HLA in healthy donors. 60 Vbeta and 13 Jbeta primers were used in PCR. This table comes from immunoSEQ multiplex PCR, and its TCRdb copy is limited to in-frame clones, with some not included. The sample lists some 130,000 clones; around a tenth were seen once. Material: PBMCs. The receptors originated from a man over 45 in good health and CMV-seronegative.

This clone came up a few times. The chain joins TRBV19 to TRBJ2-5, with TRBD1 matching 9 bases. The length of the CDR3 is 13 residues. Germline V gene lookup returns CDR1 LNHDA and CDR2 SQIVND (reference sequence). Trimming took 9 bases from V and 3 from J; bases not matched to a gene: 5. The CDR3 DNA is TGTGCCAGCAACACAGGGGGCAAAGAGACCCAGTACTTC. Translation: CASNTGGKETQYF.

The genes are TRBV30 and TRBJ1-1, with TRBD1 matching over 7 bases. Germline trimming cut 1 base from V and 2 bases from J; bases unmatched to any gene: 4. The CDR3 runs to 14 residues. Germline V lookup: CDR1 GTSNPN, CDR2 SVGIG (reference sequence). CDR3 coding DNA: TGTGCCTGGAGTGCCAACAGGGGAAACACTGAAGCTTTCTTT. Translating it yields CAWSANRGNTEAFF.

This clone was counted only a few times. The rearrangement links TRBV29-1 to TRBJ1-1, with D possibly TRBD1 on 6 matching bases. V was pared by 7 bases and J by 1 base, with 10 bases between. Germline V gene lookup returns CDR1 SQVTM and CDR2 ANQGSEA. This CDR3 region has 12 residues. CDR3 sequence (DNA): TGCAGCGGTATGACAGGGAACACTGAAGCTTTCTTT. Protein: CSGMTGNTEAFF.

The rearrangement links TRBV6-6 to TRBJ2-3, with 8 nucleotides matching TRBD1. The CDR3 is 15 amino acids. The V gene end was trimmed by 3 bases and the J gene end by 3 bases; junction bases not matched to a gene: 5. Germline lookup yields CDR1 MNHNY and CDR2 SVGAGI (reference sequence). For the CDR3, the DNA is TGTGCCAGCAGTTATAGGACAGGGAGGACAGATACGCAGTATTTT. Its translation: CASSYRTGRTDTQYF.

This clone was seen only a few times. CDR3 sequence reads: CASSIVRQGARSNQPQHF. As DNA, the CDR3 is TGTGCCAGTAGTATAGTAAGACAGGGGGCGAGGAGCAATCAGCCCCAGCATTTT. The gene calls are TRBV19 and TRBJ1-5, with 10 bases lining up with TRBD1. V lost 1 base, J lost 1 base, and 7 bases stayed unmatched. CDR3 length: 18 amino acids. Germline CDR1 reads LNHDA; CDR2 reads SQIVND (reference sequence). Full variable domain (rest looked up from reference TRBV19 and TRBJ1-5): DGGITQSPKYLFRKEGQNVTLSCEQNLNHDAMYWYRQDPGQGLRLIYYSQIVNDFQKGDIAEGYSVSREKKESFPLTVTSAQKNPTAFYLCASSIVRQGARSNQPQHFGDGTRLSIL.

In this sample, this clone turned up a few times. The chain couples TRBV27 to TRBJ1-2, with D unclear. Germline V lookup: CDR1 MNHEY, CDR2 SMNVEV (reference sequence). The CDR3 is 17 residues long. V lost 5 bases and J 2 bases, leaving 21 bases between the germline ends. Written as DNA, the CDR3 is TGTGCCAGCAGTCCCCAAGAACTAGGGCCCCCAAACTATGGCTACACCTTC. Translated, it gives CASSPQELGPPNYGYTF.

The chain uses TRBV5-1 and TRBJ1-1; D uncertain. The V end was cut by 0 bases, the J end by 5 bases, with 8 bases between. Germline CDR1 and CDR2: SGHRS and YFSETQ. This CDR3 contains 13 residues. The CDR3 DNA sequence: TGCGCCAGCAGCTTGGGGGCGCGAACTGAAGCTTTCTTT. It is translated as CASSLGARTEAFF.

The chain links TRBV5-1 to TRBJ2-1; 12 positions agree with TRBD2. The germline CDR1 and CDR2 sequences are SGHRS and YFSETQ. This CDR3 contains 16 residues. J was trimmed by 6 bases and V by 0 bases; bases with no gene match: 4. This CDR3 is CASSLDSSGRGNEQFF. DNA for the CDR3: TGCGCCAGCAGCTTGGACTCTAGCGGGAGGGGCAATGAGCAGTTCTTC.

This clone was detected a few times. This chain joins TRBV7-6 and TRBJ2-3; 10 bases are shared with TRBD2. There are 15 residues in the CDR3. Germline V lookup: CDR1 SGHVS, CDR2 FNYEAQ. J was trimmed by 6 bases and V by 3 bases; bases with no gene match: 6. In nucleotides, the CDR3 is TGTGCCAGCAGCTTCCAGCGGGGGGGGACGGATACGCAGTATTTT. Its protein is CASSFQRGGTDTQYF.

This clone was seen a few times. The CDR3, as DNA: TGTGCCTGGAGTGTCGGGAACTCTGGAAACACCATATATTTT. Translating gives CAWSVGNSGNTIYF. The genes are TRBV30 and TRBJ1-3; D not resolved. Germline V gives CDR1 GTSNPN, CDR2 SVGIG (reference sequence). Trimming shortened V by 0 bases and J by 0 bases, and 6 bases separated the two germline ends. The CDR3 loop spans 14 amino acids.

This clone was picked up a small number of times. The rearrangement uses TRBV30 and TRBJ2-5; no clear D gene. The ends were cut back, 0 bases at V and 7 bases at J, with 12 bases in the middle. Germline-derived CDR1 and CDR2 are GTSNPN and SVGIG (reference sequence). This CDR3 has 13 amino acids. The CDR3 loop is CAWSVLREATQYF. The CDR3 bases are TGTGCCTGGAGTGTACTCCGAGAGGCGACCCAGTACTTC.

The gene calls are TRBV6-5 and TRBJ2-7, with 8 positions matching TRBD1. CDR3 size: 15 residues. Germline V lookup: CDR1 MNHEY, CDR2 SVGAGI. With V trimmed by 0 bases and J by 1 base, 2 bases remained unmatched. CDR3 coding DNA: TGTGCCAGCAGTTACTCACAGGGGGGTTCCTACGAGCAGTACTTC. Translated, it gives CASSYSQGGSYEQYF.

The chain recombines TRBV10-2 with TRBJ2-5, with 10 positions matching TRBD2. The length of the CDR3 is 14 residues. CDR1 is WSHSY and CDR2 is SAAADI in the germline V gene. V was pared by 4 bases and J by 4 bases, with 3 bases of the junction left unmatched. The CDR3 region has the DNA TGCGCCAGCAGTGTATTAGCGGGAGGAGAGACCCAGTACTTC. Residues: CASSVLAGGETQYF.

This chain joins TRBV30 and TRBJ1-1; TRBD1 is a possible D gene (6 bases). The V gene lost 2 bases and the J gene lost 1 base, with 11 bases spanning the gap. From germline, CDR1 is GTSNPN and CDR2 SVGIG (reference sequence). The CDR3 totals 14 residues. The CDR3: CAWSKGQPNTEAFF. The CDR3 bases are TGTGCCTGGAGTAAAGGACAGCCGAACACTGAAGCTTTCTTT.

The chain employs TRBV28 and TRBJ1-5; 7 positions match TRBD1. The ends lost 7 bases at V and 7 bases at J; junction bases unmatched: 13. The CDR3 consists of 15 residues. Looked up from germline, CDR1 is MDHEN and CDR2 is SYDVKM. The CDR3 DNA is TGTGCCAGCATTCCACCGGGACAGTATAACCAGCCCCAGCATTTT. Amino acid sequence: CASIPPGQYNQPQHF.

This rearrangement joins TRBV19 to TRBJ1-5, with 8 bases that match TRBD1. Germline assignment: CDR1 LNHDA and CDR2 SQIVND (reference sequence). CDR3 length equals 16 residues. Trimming at V came to 4 bases and at J to 1 base, leaving 6 bases not matched to a gene. The CDR3 DNA follows: TGTGCCAGTAGTACCTGGACAGGGAGGAGCAATCAGCCCCAGCATTTT. It encodes CASSTWTGRSNQPQHF.

The chain links TRBV5-1 to TRBJ2-3, with D perhaps matching TRBD2 (6 bases). V lost 0 bases and J lost 2, with 13 bases in between. Germline lookup yields CDR1 SGHRS and CDR2 YFSETQ. The CDR3 is made up of 16 amino acids. CDR3 in amino acids: CASSLEVSGPTDTQYF. The CDR3 region has the DNA TGCGCCAGCAGCTTGGAGGTTAGCGGACCCACAGATACGCAGTATTTT.

Only a few counts were recorded for this clone. This chain connects TRBV29-1 to TRBJ2-2; 8 positions match TRBD1. This CDR3 contains 15 residues. After removal of 7 bases from V and 5 bases from J, the junction contained 12 bases not matched to a gene. Germline loops: CDR1 SQVTM, CDR2 ANQGSEA. The CDR3: CSATKGTGGTGELFF. The CDR3 DNA reads as TGCAGCGCGACCAAGGGCACAGGGGGGACCGGGGAGCTGTTTTTT.

The chain is built from TRBV27 and TRBJ1-1; D might be TRBD1 (6 bases). This CDR3 has 15 amino acids. Germline assignment: CDR1 MNHEY and CDR2 SMNVEV (reference sequence). Trimming pared 5 bases from V and 0 bases from J, leaving 13 bases between. This CDR3 is CASSTHRDMNTEAFF. CDR3 bases: TGTGCCAGCAGTACACATCGGGACATGAACACTGAAGCTTTCTTT.

V and J are TRBV5-1 and TRBJ2-3; 10 bases fit TRBD2. Germline V lookup: CDR1 SGHRS, CDR2 YFSETQ. The CDR3 covers 16 residues. Trimming at V came to 5 bases and at J to 1 base, leaving 7 bases not matched to a gene. The chain's CDR3 is CASRLVGTSGTDTQYF. The CDR3 DNA reads as TGCGCCAGCAGGCTGGTTGGGACTAGCGGCACAGATACGCAGTATTTT.

This clone was seen ten or more times. The chain combines TRBV11-2 with TRBJ2-7, with D uncertain. Looked up from germline, CDR1 is SGHAT and CDR2 is FQNNGV. The CDR3 length is 11 residues. The V end lost 0 bases, the J end lost 12 bases, and 9 bases lay between the germline ends. CDR3: CASSLDLSRYF. DNA of the CDR3: TGTGCCAGCAGCTTAGATTTATCGCGGTACTTC.

This clone has more than one count but fewer than ten. The chain links TRBV30 to TRBJ2-7; D is perhaps TRBD2 (5 bases). V was cut by 1 base and J by 2 bases, with 15 bases left in between. The CDR3 loop spans 15 amino acids. Germline V lookup: CDR1 GTSNPN, CDR2 SVGIG (reference sequence). The CDR3 sequence: CAWSDQLEVTYEQYF. CDR3 bases: TGTGCCTGGAGTGATCAACTAGAGGTTACCTACGAGCAGTACTTC.

A few counts support this clone. V usage is TRBV5-1 and J usage is TRBJ2-6; D may be TRBD1 (6 bases). Trimming shortened V by 4 bases and J by 3 bases, and 11 bases separated the two germline ends. CDR1 is SGHRS, CDR2 YFSETQ, per germline. This CDR3 is 15 amino acids long. This chain's CDR3 is CASSPWTVGANVLTF. The CDR3 bases are TGCGCCAGCAGCCCCTGGACAGTTGGGGCCAACGTCCTGACTTTC.

The rearrangement links TRBV6-6 to TRBJ1-2, with a tentative D call TRBD1 (5 bases). The CDR3 has 14 amino acids. Germline lookup yields CDR1 MNHNY and CDR2 SVGAGI (reference sequence). Between the trimmed V and J ends, which lost 0 bases and 8 bases, there was a span of 13 bases. CDR3 protein: CASSYSGQGGGYTF. The CDR3, as DNA: TGTGCCAGCAGTTACTCGGGGCAGGGAGGGGGCTACACCTTC.

This chain joins TRBV18 and TRBJ1-1; 8 bases agree with TRBD1. The V segment lost 3 bases and the J segment 6 bases; nucleotides outside the gene matches: 12. This CDR3 has 16 amino acids. CDR1 and CDR2 from the germline V gene are KGHSH and LQKENI. The CDR3 reads CASSPLNSQGAAEAFF. The CDR3 nucleotides read TGTGCCAGCTCACCCCTCAATTCTCAGGGGGCCGCTGAAGCTTTCTTT.

V is TRBV19 and J is TRBJ1-5; a weak D match, TRBD1 (5 bases). Trimming shortened V by 7 bases and J by 6 bases, and 16 bases separated the two germline ends. CDR3 length equals 14 residues. The germline V gene has CDR1 LNHDA and CDR2 SQIVND (reference sequence). CDR3 DNA sequence: TGTGCCAGTAATGACAACGCAGGGTTTCAGCCCCAGCATTTT. It codes for CASNDNAGFQPQHF.

The chain recombines TRBV27 with TRBJ1-2; D not resolved. Germline V lookup: CDR1 MNHEY, CDR2 SMNVEV (reference sequence). Trimming stripped 5 bases from V and 0 bases from J, with 13 bases between. This CDR3 has 15 residues. CDR3 DNA sequence: TGTGCCAGCAGTCCCCTCGGAGGGACTAACTATGGCTACACCTTC. It translates to CASSPLGGTNYGYTF.

V is TRBV5-1 and J is TRBJ2-2, with TRBD2 identical over 12 bases. The CDR3 totals 18 residues. J gave up 0 bases and V 4 bases, and 7 bases lay outside the gene matches. In germline, CDR1 is SGHRS, CDR2 YFSETQ. CDR3 sequence reads: CASSLRLAGATNTGELFF. In DNA, the CDR3 is TGCGCCAGCAGCCTAAGACTAGCGGGAGCCACGAACACCGGGGAGCTGTTTTTT.